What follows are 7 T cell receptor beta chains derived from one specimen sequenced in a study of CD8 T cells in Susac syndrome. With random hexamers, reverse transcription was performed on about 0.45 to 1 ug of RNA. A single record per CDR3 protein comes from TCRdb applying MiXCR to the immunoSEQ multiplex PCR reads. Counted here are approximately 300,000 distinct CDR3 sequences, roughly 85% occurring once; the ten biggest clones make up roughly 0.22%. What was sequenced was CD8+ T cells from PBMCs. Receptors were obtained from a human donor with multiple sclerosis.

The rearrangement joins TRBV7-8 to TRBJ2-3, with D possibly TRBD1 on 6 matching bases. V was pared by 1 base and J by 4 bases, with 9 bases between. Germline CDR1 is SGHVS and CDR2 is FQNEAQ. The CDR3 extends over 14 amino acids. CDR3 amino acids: CASSLVEGADTQYF. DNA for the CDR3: TGTGCCAGCAGCTTAGTTGAGGGGGCAGATACGCAGTATTTT.

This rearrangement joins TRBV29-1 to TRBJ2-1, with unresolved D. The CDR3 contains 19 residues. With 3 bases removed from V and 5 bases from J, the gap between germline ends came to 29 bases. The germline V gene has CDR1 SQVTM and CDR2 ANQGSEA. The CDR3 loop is CSVDGCEELARRRHNEQFF. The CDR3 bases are TGCAGCGTTGATGGGTGTGAGGAACTCGCTAGAAGGCGACACAATGAGCAGTTCTTC.

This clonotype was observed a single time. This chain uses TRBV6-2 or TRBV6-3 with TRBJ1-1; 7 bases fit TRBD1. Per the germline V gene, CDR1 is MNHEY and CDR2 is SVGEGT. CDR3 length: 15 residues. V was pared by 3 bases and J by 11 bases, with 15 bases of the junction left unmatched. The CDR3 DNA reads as TGTGCCAGCAGTTATAATCCCGGGACAGCCGAAGGGGCTTTCTTT. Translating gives CASSYNPGTAEGAFF.

CDR3 sequence (DNA): TGTGCCAGTAGTATACCCCCTGAAGCTTTCTTT. Its protein is CASSIPPEAFF. This chain connects TRBV19 to TRBJ1-1; D is undetermined. This CDR3 spans 11 amino acids. V lost 2 bases and J 6 bases, leaving 4 bases between the germline ends. In germline, CDR1 is LNHDA, CDR2 SQIVND (reference sequence).

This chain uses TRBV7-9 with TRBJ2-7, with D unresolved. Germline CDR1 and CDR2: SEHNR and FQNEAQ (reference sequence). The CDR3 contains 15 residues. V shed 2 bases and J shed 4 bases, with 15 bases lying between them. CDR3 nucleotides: TGTGCCAGCAGCTTATCGGGTCTAACGTTGTACGAGCAGTACTTC. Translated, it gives CASSLSGLTLYEQYF.

The CDR3 protein is CASSLRGRYEQYF. The CDR3 DNA reads TGTGCCAGCAGTTTGAGGGGGCGCTACGAGCAGTACTTC. The rearrangement links TRBV27 to TRBJ2-7; 7 nucleotides line up with TRBD1. The CDR3 is 13 residues long. V lost 3 bases and J lost 3; bases outside the gene matches: 2. Per germline, CDR1 MNHEY and CDR2 SMNVEV (reference sequence).

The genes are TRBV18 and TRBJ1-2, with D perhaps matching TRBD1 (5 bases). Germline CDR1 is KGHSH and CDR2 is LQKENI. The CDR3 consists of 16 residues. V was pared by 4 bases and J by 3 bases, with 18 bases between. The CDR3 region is CASSRGTPEGDYGYTF. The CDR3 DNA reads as TGTGCCAGCTCACGCGGGACTCCCGAAGGTGACTATGGCTACACCTTC.